Each of the 21 T cell receptor beta chains below was sequenced from the same sample in a study of T cell clonality in common variable immunodeficiency. Antigen specificity for these receptors is unknown. Some clones are missing from TCRdb's copy, which holds only in-frame ones; the method was immunoSEQ multiplex PCR. Observed in the sample are roughly 30,000 clones, none of them singletons. Findings of the study overall: Common variable immunodeficiency TCR beta sequences reportedly had fewer deletions and N-nucleotide insertions.

Source material: peripheral blood mononuclear cells. The receptors derive from a human donor with common variable immunodeficiency.

Of note for this clone: The CDR3 end falls 3 residues outside the read, so it is completed with the germline J gene. The chain employs TRBV7-9 and TRBJ1-3, with D unclear. Germline lookup yields CDR1 SEHNR and CDR2 FQNEAQ (reference sequence). CDR3 size: 13 residues. Trimming removed 1 base at V and 3 bases at J, with 4 bases between. CDR3 loop: CASSLGYGNTIYF. The sequenced CDR3 bases are TGTGCCAGCAGCTTAGGTTATGGAAACACC.

In the case of this clone: Read coverage stops 3 residues before the CDR3 terminus; the germline J gene supplies the remainder. This sequence joins TRBV7-9 and TRBJ2-1, with D maybe TRBD1 (5 bases). This CDR3 has 15 residues. CDR1 and CDR2 from the germline V gene are SEHNR and FQNEAQ (reference sequence). Trimming removed 4 bases at V and 8 bases at J, with 18 bases between. This chain's CDR3 is CASSYQTERWDEQFF. CDR3 bases read: TGTGCCAGCAGCTACCAGACAGAGAGATGGGATGAG.

This clone was observed at least ten times. The CDR3 is cut off 3 residues early in the read; its end comes from the germline J gene. The chain combines TRBV18 with TRBJ2-1; TRBD2 matches at 14 bases. The CDR3 totals 19 residues. V gave up 2 bases and J gave up 7 bases; unmatched junction bases: 13. In germline, CDR1 is KGHSH, CDR2 LQKENI. The covered CDR3 bases are TGTGCCAGCTCACCAACTGAGCTAGGGACTAGCGGGAGTCTGAATGAG. Encoded protein: CASSPTELGTSGSLNE. The entire CDR3 protein is CASSPTELGTSGSLNEQFF. The full variable domain, with the rest looked up from reference TRBV18 and TRBJ2-1, is NAGVMQNPRHLVRRRGQEARLRCSPMKGHSHVYWYRQLPEEGLKFMVYLQKENIIDESGMPKERFSAEFPKEGPSILRIQQVVRGDSAAYFCASSPTELGTSGSLNEQFFGPGTRLTVL.

This clone occurred many times. The read stops 3 residues short of the end of the CDR3; the missing end is completed from the germline J gene. This chain joins TRBV29-1 and TRBJ1-4; D perhaps matches TRBD1 (5 bases). This CDR3 is built from 14 residues. V was shortened by 2 bases and J by 4 bases, with 11 bases between the two germline ends. The V gene's germline CDR1 is SQVTM and CDR2 ANQGSEA. CDR3 amino acids: CSVELGTSNEKLFF. The part of the CDR3 DNA that was read is TGCAGCGTTGAACTCGGGACTAGTAATGAAAAA.

This clone was seen ten or more times. The observed sequence ends 3 residues before the CDR3 terminus, with the missing tail filled in from the germline J gene. The chain employs TRBV18 and TRBJ2-2; D is uncertain. The CDR3 covers 15 residues. Germline CDR1 is KGHSH and CDR2 is LQKENI. V dropped 1 base and J dropped 1 base, with 7 bases sitting between them. The sequenced CDR3 bases are TGTGCCAGCTCACCACTGTCAGAGAACACCGGGGAG. The encoded protein is CASSPLSENTGE. From start to end, the CDR3 is CASSPLSENTGELFF.

As concerns this clone: A much more abundant neighbour one base away suggests this may be a read error. Coverage ceases 3 residues before the CDR3 finishes, and the germline J gene fills in the end. The sample contains more than one DNA sequence encoding this CDR3. The chain uses TRBV18 and TRBJ2-3, with 7 bases lining up with TRBD2. Unmatched junction bases numbered 4, after V lost 4 bases and J lost 0 bases. The CDR3 runs 15 residues. Germline CDR1 KGHSH, CDR2 LQKENI. The CDR3 protein is CASSQLAVSTDTQYF. The sequenced part of the CDR3 DNA is TGTGCCAGCTCACAGCTAGCGGTGAGCACAGATACG.

This clone has ten or more counts. Read data end 3 residues before the CDR3 end; the end is taken from the germline J gene. V is TRBV19 and J is TRBJ2-4, with TRBD2 matching over 7 bases. This CDR3 contains 19 residues. Losses at the gene ends were 5 bases for V and 0 bases for J; bases not matched to a gene: 16. Germline V CDR1 and CDR2: LNHDA, SQIVND (reference sequence). The CDR3 sequence is CASSPNPGGGGLAKNIQYF. The DNA read from the CDR3 is TGTGCCAGTAGTCCAAATCCGGGAGGAGGCGGGCTAGCCAAAAACATT.

This clone was counted many times. The read terminates 3 residues ahead of where the CDR3 ends, so the germline J gene completes it. V is TRBV19 and J is TRBJ1-2; D call uncertain. Germline CDR1 LNHDA, CDR2 SQIVND (reference sequence). The CDR3 is 13 residues long. Trimming took off 6 bases at V and 4 bases at J, with 12 bases between the two ends. The DNA read from the CDR3 is TGTGCCAGTAGCATACCCTCTTCCTATGGC. This encodes CASSIPSSYG. The complete CDR3 sequence is CASSIPSSYGYTF.

At least ten counts were recorded for this clone. The sequence runs out 3 residues before the end of the CDR3; the remainder is reconstructed from the germline J gene. J is TRBJ2-1 and V is TRBV4-2; 12 positions match TRBD2. Per germline, CDR1 LGHNA and CDR2 YNFKEQ. The CDR3 is made up of 18 amino acids. Losses at the gene ends were 4 bases for V and 2 bases for J; bases not matched to a gene: 9. The CDR3 sequence: CASSPPGLAGPTYNEQFF. The CDR3 DNA, read in part, is TGTGCCAGCAGCCCCCCGGGACTAGCGGGTCCCACCTACAATGAG.

This clone was detected many times. The read stops 3 residues short of the end of the CDR3; the missing end is completed from the germline J gene. The chain couples TRBV19 to TRBJ2-1; 9 nucleotides match TRBD1. The CDR3 covers 14 residues. Germline values: CDR1 LNHDA, CDR2 SQIVND (reference sequence). With 8 bases clipped from V and 5 bases from J, the junction kept 7 bases outside the gene matches. The CDR3: CASVGQGPHNEQFF. The CDR3 bases that were read are TGTGCCAGTGTGGGACAGGGACCCCACAATGAG.

This clone has a handful of counts. The observed sequence ends 3 residues before the CDR3 terminus, with the missing tail filled in from the germline J gene. The V gene is TRBV2, the J gene TRBJ2-5, with TRBD1 as a possible D gene (6 bases). The CDR3 loop spans 13 amino acids. The V and J ends lost 6 bases and 2 bases respectively, with 10 bases between them. The germline gives CDR1 SNHLY, CDR2 FYNNEI. The CDR3 loop reads CASSGRGQETQYF. CDR3 DNA, as far as it was read: TGTGCCAGCAGCGGAAGGGGGCAAGAGACC.

In its sample, this clone was seen many times. Read data end 3 residues before the CDR3 end; the end is taken from the germline J gene. The chain couples TRBV29-1 to TRBJ1-2; D possibly corresponds to TRBD1 (6 bases). This CDR3 is 13 amino acids long. Trimming shortened V by 6 bases and J by 3 bases, and 14 bases separated the two germline ends. Germline V gene data show CDR1 as SQVTM and CDR2 as ANQGSEA. The covered CDR3 bases are TGCAGCGTACGACAGGCAGGGGACTATGGC. Its translation: CSVRQAGDYG. The CDR3 reads in full as CSVRQAGDYGYTF.

This clone appeared many times. With the read ending 3 residues before the CDR3 end, the germline J gene is used to fill in that end. The chain links TRBV30 to TRBJ1-5; D is unclear. Germline CDR1 reads GTSNPN; CDR2 reads SVGIG (reference sequence). Trimming removed 0 bases at V and 3 bases at J, with 6 bases between. The CDR3 has 13 residues. Partial CDR3 DNA: TGTGCCTGGAGTGTGGCAGTCAATCAGCCC. It specifies CAWSVAVNQP. The whole CDR3 region reads CAWSVAVNQPQHF.

This clone was recorded at least ten times. Read data end 3 residues before the CDR3 end; the end is taken from the germline J gene. V gene TRBV7-3 combines with J gene TRBJ2-7, with 7 positions matching TRBD2. This CDR3 contains 15 residues. The V and J ends lost 5 bases and 4 bases, in that order; junction bases with no gene match: 11. Germline V CDR1 and CDR2: SGHTA, FQGTGA. Here the CDR3 reads CASSPIAGGLYEQYF. CDR3 bases read: TGTGCCAGCAGCCCTATAGCGGGCGGACTGTACGAG.

This clone was counted ten times or more. This chain's CDR3 is CASRGQGNTEAFF. CDR3 bases read: TGTGCCAGCAGGGGGCAGGGGAACACTGAA. The V and J genes are TRBV2 and TRBJ1-1; D may be TRBD1 (5 bases). The read finishes 3 residues shy of the CDR3 end, and the germline J gene is used to complete it. There are 13 residues in the CDR3. Germline lookup yields CDR1 SNHLY and CDR2 FYNNEI. The V end was cut by 6 bases, the J end by 1 base, with 9 bases between.

This clone was seen repeatedly, ten times or more. The read ends 3 residues early relative to the CDR3; the germline J gene fills the gap. V usage is TRBV2 and J usage is TRBJ2-2; 8 nucleotides align to TRBD1. Germline lookup yields CDR1 SNHLY and CDR2 FYNNEI. V shed 4 bases, J shed 1 base, and the junction held 5 bases outside the gene matches. The CDR3 has 16 residues. CDR3 residues: CASSVSGGRNTGELFF. The sequenced CDR3 bases are TGTGCCAGCAGTGTTTCAGGGGGCCGGAACACCGGGGAG.

This clone showed up many times. The read ends 3 residues shy of where the CDR3 ends; the end is completed using the germline J gene. The rearrangement joins TRBV7-3 to TRBJ2-2; D might be TRBD1 (5 bases). The ends were cut back, 5 bases at V and 8 bases at J, with 15 bases in the middle. Germline CDR1 is SGHTA and CDR2 is FQGTGA. The CDR3 runs 14 residues. The CDR3 spells CASSLGAALGELFF. The CDR3 DNA, read in part, is TGTGCCAGCAGCCTAGGGGCAGCCTTGGGGGAG. Combining the CDR3 with reference TRBV7-3 and TRBJ2-2 gives the whole variable domain GAGVSQTPSNKVTEKGKYVELRCDPISGHTALYWYRQSLGQGPEFLIYFQGTGAADDSGLPNDRFFAVRPEGSVSTLKIQRTERGDSAVYLCASSLGAALGELFFGEGSRLTVL.

This clone was found many times. The CDR3 end is not reached by the read, which stops 3 residues before it; the germline J gene fills it in. The rearrangement uses TRBV2 and TRBJ1-1, with D maybe TRBD1 (5 bases). Germline CDR1 and CDR2: SNHLY and FYNNEI. V lost 1 base to trimming and J lost 6 bases, with 12 bases between them. This CDR3 contains 14 residues. The chain's CDR3 is CASSEGGGPAEAFF. Incomplete CDR3 DNA: TGTGCCAGCAGTGAAGGCGGGGGTCCGGCTGAA.

At least ten counts were recorded for this clone. The CDR3 end is not reached by the read, which stops 3 residues before it; the germline J gene fills it in. V is TRBV20-1 and J is TRBJ2-7; D is possibly TRBD2 (5 bases). The CDR3 sequence is 14 residues long. Trimming took off 6 bases at V and 2 bases at J, with 17 bases between the two ends. Germline V gene lookup returns CDR1 DFQATT and CDR2 SNEGSKA (reference sequence). CDR3 sequence: CSALARTGAYEQYF. The part of the CDR3 DNA that was read is TGCAGTGCACTCGCCCGGACTGGAGCCTACGAG.

This clone was found a few times. The read is 3 residues too short to cover the CDR3 end, so that end is filled in from the germline J gene. This chain uses TRBV2 with TRBJ1-2, with D possibly being TRBD1 (6 bases). The CDR3 contains 14 residues. Trimming took off 7 bases at V and 4 bases at J, with 16 bases between the two ends. From germline, CDR1 is SNHLY and CDR2 FYNNEI. The sequenced part of the CDR3 DNA is TGTGCCAGCACCCAGGGGTTAACCCTCTATGGC. Its translation: CASTQGLTLYG. The CDR3 reads in full as CASTQGLTLYGYTF.

Only a few counts were recorded for this clone. The sequenced CDR3 bases are TGTGCCAGCAGTGAATACAGGGCCACTGGGGCCAACGTC. Translation: CASSEYRATGANV. The full CDR3 sequence reads CASSEYRATGANVLTF. This chain joins TRBV6-1 and TRBJ2-6, with D tentatively TRBD1 (6 bases). The read halts 3 residues ahead of the CDR3 end, with the missing end drawn from the germline J gene. In germline, CDR1 is MNHNS, CDR2 SASEGT. CDR3 length: 16 residues. V lost 2 bases and J lost 2, with 10 bases in between.